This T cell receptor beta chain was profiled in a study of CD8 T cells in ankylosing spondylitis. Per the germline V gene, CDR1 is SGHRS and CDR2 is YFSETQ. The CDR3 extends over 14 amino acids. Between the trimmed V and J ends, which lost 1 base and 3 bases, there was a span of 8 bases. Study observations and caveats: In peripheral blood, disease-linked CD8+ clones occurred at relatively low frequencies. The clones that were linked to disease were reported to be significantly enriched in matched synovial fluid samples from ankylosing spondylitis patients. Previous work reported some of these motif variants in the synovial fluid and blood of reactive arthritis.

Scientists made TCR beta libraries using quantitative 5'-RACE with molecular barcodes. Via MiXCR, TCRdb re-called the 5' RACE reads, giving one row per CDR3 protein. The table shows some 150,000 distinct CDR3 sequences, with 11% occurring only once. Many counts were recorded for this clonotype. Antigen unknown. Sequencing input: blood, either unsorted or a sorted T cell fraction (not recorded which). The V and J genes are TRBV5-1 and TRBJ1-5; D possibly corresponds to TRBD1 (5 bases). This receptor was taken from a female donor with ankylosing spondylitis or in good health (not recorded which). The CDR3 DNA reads TGCGCCAGCAGCTTGCAGGGTAACAATCAGCCCCAGCATTTT. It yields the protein CASSLQGNNQPQHF.